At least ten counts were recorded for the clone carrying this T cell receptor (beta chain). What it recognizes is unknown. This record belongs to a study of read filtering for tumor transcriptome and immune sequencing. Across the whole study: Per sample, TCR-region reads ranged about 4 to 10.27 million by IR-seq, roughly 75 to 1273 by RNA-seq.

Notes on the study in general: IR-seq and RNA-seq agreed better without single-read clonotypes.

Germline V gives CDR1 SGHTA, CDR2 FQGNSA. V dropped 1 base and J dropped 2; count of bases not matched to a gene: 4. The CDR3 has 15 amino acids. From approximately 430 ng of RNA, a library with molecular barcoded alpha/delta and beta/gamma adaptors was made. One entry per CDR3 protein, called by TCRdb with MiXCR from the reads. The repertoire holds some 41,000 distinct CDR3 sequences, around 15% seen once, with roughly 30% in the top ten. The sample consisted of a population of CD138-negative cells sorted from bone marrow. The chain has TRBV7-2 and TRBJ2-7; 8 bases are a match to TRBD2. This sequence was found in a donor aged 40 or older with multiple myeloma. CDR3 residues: CASSLGAGATYEQYF. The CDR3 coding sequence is TGTGCCAGCAGCTTAGGAGCGGGAGCCACCTACGAGCAGTACTTC.